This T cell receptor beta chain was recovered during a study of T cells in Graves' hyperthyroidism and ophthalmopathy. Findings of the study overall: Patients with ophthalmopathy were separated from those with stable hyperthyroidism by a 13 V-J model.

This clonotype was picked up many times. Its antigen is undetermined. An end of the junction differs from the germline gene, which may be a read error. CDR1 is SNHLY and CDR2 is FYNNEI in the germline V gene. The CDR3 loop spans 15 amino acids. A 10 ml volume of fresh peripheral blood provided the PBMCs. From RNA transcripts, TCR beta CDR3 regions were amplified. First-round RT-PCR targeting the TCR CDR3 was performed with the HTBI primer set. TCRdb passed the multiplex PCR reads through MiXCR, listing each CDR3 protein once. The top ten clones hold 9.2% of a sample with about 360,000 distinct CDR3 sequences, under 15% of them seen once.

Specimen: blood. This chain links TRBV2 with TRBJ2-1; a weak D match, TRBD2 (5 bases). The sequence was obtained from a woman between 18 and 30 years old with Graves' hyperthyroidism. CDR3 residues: CASSDGLAPYSEQFF. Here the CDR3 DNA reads TGTGCCAGCAGTGACGGGCTAGCCCCTTACAGTGAGCAGTTCTTC.